The 31 T cell receptor beta chains given below trace back to one sample, sequenced in a study of blood T cell repertoires in COVID-19. The data were produced by immunoSEQ multiplex PCR, yet TCRdb's version contains in-frame clones alone and is incomplete. The data hold 250,000 to 350,000 clones, with 70% to 90% observed a single time. The sample taken for sequencing was PBMCs or T cells enriched from blood (not recorded which). Receptors originate from a woman aged 25 to 45 who had recovered from COVID-19.

The chain couples TRBV5-6 to TRBJ1-5, with D perhaps TRBD1 (6 bases). This CDR3 has 13 amino acids. With 4 bases removed from V and 8 bases from J, the gap between germline ends came to 13 bases. Germline V CDR1 and CDR2: SGHDT, YYEEEE. The CDR3 DNA reads TGTGCCAGCAGCGGGGGCCCAGCGGAGCCCCAGCATTTT. Its translation is CASSGGPAEPQHF.

The chain recombines TRBV5-1 with TRBJ1-1, with D possibly being TRBD1 (5 bases). The CDR3 runs to 13 residues. Trimming shortened V by 5 bases and J by 1 base, and 9 bases separated the two germline ends. The V gene's germline CDR1 is SGHRS and CDR2 YFSETQ. The CDR3 reads CASRQGWNTEAFF. The CDR3 DNA reads as TGCGCCAGCAGGCAGGGATGGAACACTGAAGCTTTCTTT.

V is TRBV6-5 and J is TRBJ1-1, with D tentatively TRBD1 (6 bases). The V end was cut by 6 bases, the J end by 0 bases, with 11 bases between. Germline V gene data show CDR1 as MNHEY and CDR2 as SVGAGI. The CDR3 is 14 amino acids. CDR3 nucleotide sequence: TGTGCCAGCAGGCTCTGGGACATGAACACTGAAGCTTTCTTT. It translates to CASRLWDMNTEAFF.

The CDR3 region has the DNA TGTGCCATCAGTGAGTCAGGCATTTTACGGGGGGCGGATCAGCCCCAGCATTTT. The encoded protein is CAISESGILRGADQPQHF. This chain joins TRBV10-3 and TRBJ1-5; D possibly corresponds to TRBD1 (6 bases). The CDR3 loop spans 18 amino acids. CDR1 and CDR2 from the germline V gene are ENHRY and SYGVKD. V was clipped by 0 bases and J by 5 bases, with 20 bases between them.

V is TRBV9 and J is TRBJ2-1, with TRBD2 matching over 8 bases. Germline CDR1 and CDR2: SGDLS and YYNGEE. The V gene end was trimmed by 3 bases and the J gene end by 9 bases; junction bases not matched to a gene: 11. The CDR3 loop spans 15 amino acids. The CDR3 sequence: CASSASLAGFPEQFF. CDR3 DNA: TGTGCCAGCAGCGCCTCTCTAGCGGGTTTCCCTGAGCAGTTCTTC.

The chain links TRBV30 to TRBJ1-1, with 9 bases matching TRBD1. Trimming removed 4 bases from V and 12 bases from J; junction bases left unmatched: 9. The CDR3 extends over 12 amino acids. Germline CDR1 reads GTSNPN; CDR2 reads SVGIG (reference sequence). The CDR3 sequence is CAWTPGQGVSFF. CDR3 nucleotide sequence: TGTGCCTGGACTCCGGGACAGGGAGTTTCTTTCTTT.

The chain combines TRBV4-1 with TRBJ1-2; the match to TRBD1 covers 8 bases. The V gene's germline CDR1 is MGHRA and CDR2 YSYEKL. J lost 8 bases, V lost 0 bases, and 11 bases had no gene match. The CDR3 covers 16 residues. The CDR3 DNA follows: TGCGCCAGCAGCCAAGAAGGGACAGGCTTCTCGCTCGGCTACACCTTC. Its protein is CASSQEGTGFSLGYTF.

The chain recombines TRBV9 with TRBJ1-2, with TRBD1 matching 8 bases. This CDR3 contains 15 residues. V gave up 3 bases and J gave up 5 bases; unmatched junction bases: 9. Looked up from germline, CDR1 is SGDLS and CDR2 is YYNGEE. As DNA, the CDR3 is TGTGCCAGCAGCGAGGAGGCAGGGGGCCCGTATGGCTACACCTTC. This codes for CASSEEAGGPYGYTF. Complete variable domain (other parts from reference TRBV9 and TRBJ1-2): DSGVTQTPKHLITATGQRVTLRCSPRSGDLSVYWYQQSLDQGLQFLIQYYNGEERAKGNILERFSAQQFPDLHSELNLSSLELGDSALYFCASSEEAGGPYGYTFGSGTRLTVV.

This clone has just a few counts. V gene TRBV2 combines with J gene TRBJ1-1; D remains ambiguous. V lost 6 bases and J 1 base, leaving 12 bases between the germline ends. The length of the CDR3 is 14 residues. Germline V gene data show CDR1 as SNHLY and CDR2 as FYNNEI. In DNA, the CDR3 is TGTGCCAGCAGGAGGGTCTTAGGGAACACTGAAGCTTTCTTT. Protein sequence: CASRRVLGNTEAFF.

Written as DNA, the CDR3 is TGTGCCAGCAGTTTAGGGGACTCGGCATCGTATACGCAGTATTTT. Residues: CASSLGDSASYTQYF. The chain joins TRBV27 to TRBJ2-3; TRBD2 is a possible D gene (6 bases). Trimming stripped 2 bases from V and 7 bases from J, with 16 bases between. CDR3 length: 15 amino acids. Germline CDR1 and CDR2: MNHEY and SMNVEV (reference sequence).

Written as DNA, the CDR3 is TGTGCCAGCAGCCCAGGACGGGGGGGCGGACATTCCGGGGAGCTGTTTTTT. Translating gives CASSPGRGGGHSGELFF. The V gene is TRBV5-4, the J gene TRBJ2-2, with 8 positions matching TRBD2. The CDR3 is 17 amino acids. The J segment lost 6 bases and the V segment lost 4 bases, leaving 14 bases of the junction unmatched. Germline assignment: CDR1 SGHNT and CDR2 YYREEE (reference sequence).

The V call is TRBV30, the J call TRBJ2-3, with D perhaps matching TRBD2 (6 bases). The V gene lost 0 bases and the J gene lost 2 bases, with 12 bases spanning the gap. Germline V gives CDR1 GTSNPN, CDR2 SVGIG (reference sequence). The CDR3 is made up of 15 amino acids. CDR3 residues: CAWSVQAGITDTQYF. As DNA, the CDR3 is TGTGCCTGGAGTGTACAGGCGGGGATCACAGATACGCAGTATTTT.

The rearrangement links TRBV9 to TRBJ1-5; a possible D gene is TRBD1 (6 bases). The CDR3 sequence is 15 residues long. In germline, CDR1 is SGDLS, CDR2 YYNGEE. Deletions cut 3 bases from V and 4 bases from J, with 14 bases between. CDR3 nucleotide sequence: TGTGCCAGCAGCGCGGGAGGGGGGGAGAATCAGCCCCAGCATTTT. The encoded protein is CASSAGGGENQPQHF.

This chain uses TRBV30 with TRBJ2-7; D remains ambiguous. Per the germline V gene, CDR1 is GTSNPN and CDR2 is SVGIG (reference sequence). CDR3 size: 11 residues. V shed 0 bases and J shed 6 bases, with 6 bases lying between them. The CDR3 sequence is CAWSVLTEQYF. CDR3 nucleotides: TGTGCCTGGAGTGTACTTACCGAGCAGTACTTC.

This clone was observed a single time. The genes are TRBV10-3 and TRBJ1-6; D is unresolved. This CDR3 is 13 amino acids long. Germline assignment: CDR1 ENHRY and CDR2 SYGVKD. Trimming left V 6 bases short and J 8 bases short, with 11 bases between. Here the CDR3 DNA reads TGTGCCATCAGCACTTCGTCATATTCACCCCTCCACTTT. It encodes CAISTSSYSPLHF.

The V gene is TRBV20-1, the J gene TRBJ1-1; D may be TRBD1 (5 bases). V lost 3 bases to trimming and J lost 4 bases, with 9 bases between them. The CDR3 covers 12 residues. Germline V gene data show CDR1 as DFQATT and CDR2 as SNEGSKA (reference sequence). The CDR3 bases are TGCAGTGCTAGTTGGGGGGGCACTGAAGCTTTCTTT. As protein: CSASWGGTEAFF.

V and J are TRBV10-1 and TRBJ2-3; TRBD2 might be the D (5 bases). CDR3 length: 13 residues. Germline CDR1 WNHNN, CDR2 SYGVQD (reference sequence). Trimming pared 8 bases from V and 5 bases from J, leaving 14 bases between. For the CDR3, the DNA is TGCGCCAGCGGCGAGACCGCGGGAGATACGCAGTATTTT. This gives the protein CASGETAGDTQYF.

This clone was counted many times. CDR3 residues: CASSLQGNDYGYTF. In DNA, the CDR3 is TGTGCCAGCAGCCTACAGGGGAACGACTATGGCTACACCTTC. The rearrangement joins TRBV3-1 (or the pseudogene TRBV3-2) to TRBJ1-2; 7 bases agree with TRBD1. Germline V gives CDR1 LGHDT, CDR2 YNNKEL (reference sequence). The CDR3 is made up of 14 amino acids. Trimming took 4 bases from V and 3 from J; bases not matched to a gene: 5.

V usage is TRBV4-1 and J usage is TRBJ1-1; possibly TRBD1 for D (5 bases). This CDR3 has 15 residues. Trimming pared 3 bases from V and 5 bases from J, leaving 16 bases between. Germline lookup yields CDR1 MGHRA and CDR2 YSYEKL. The CDR3 region is CASSHGLTGGTEAFF. In nucleotides, the CDR3 is TGCGCCAGCAGCCATGGCTTAACGGGGGGGACTGAAGCTTTCTTT.

The chain carries TRBV5-1 and TRBJ1-1; 8 positions agree with TRBD1. CDR1 is SGHRS and CDR2 is YFSETQ in the germline V gene. The CDR3 is made up of 15 amino acids. V trimming: 4 bases; J trimming: 0 bases; junction bases outside the gene matches: 5. In DNA, the CDR3 is TGCGCCAGCAGCCCCCGGGACAGGATGAACACTGAAGCTTTCTTT. Its translation is CASSPRDRMNTEAFF.

The chain recombines TRBV2 with TRBJ1-2; 7 nucleotides match TRBD1. CDR1 SNHLY and CDR2 FYNNEI come from the germline V gene. Losses at the gene ends were 5 bases for V and 5 bases for J; bases not matched to a gene: 11. This CDR3 is built from 15 residues. The CDR3 protein is CASSPPTGTFYGYTF. The CDR3, as DNA: TGTGCCAGCAGTCCTCCGACAGGGACATTTTATGGCTACACCTTC.

The chain links TRBV5-1 to TRBJ1-2, with a tentative D call TRBD1 (6 bases). V dropped 0 bases and J dropped 8 bases, with 14 bases sitting between them. This CDR3 has 14 residues. Per germline, CDR1 SGHRS and CDR2 YFSETQ. In DNA, the CDR3 is TGCGCCAGCAGCTTGGATGCCAGGGGCTACGGCTACACCTTC. Its protein is CASSLDARGYGYTF.

The V gene is TRBV19, the J gene TRBJ1-2; no definite D call. Looked up from germline, CDR1 is LNHDA and CDR2 is SQIVND (reference sequence). The V gene lost 5 bases and the J gene lost 4 bases, with 14 bases spanning the gap. This CDR3 region has 14 residues. CDR3 sequence (DNA): TGTGCCAGTAGTGACCGAGGGCGGGCCTATGGCTACACCTTC. Amino acids: CASSDRGRAYGYTF.

This rearrangement joins TRBV12-3 or TRBV12-4 to TRBJ1-2; D remains ambiguous. Trimming cost V 10 bases and J 1 base, with 10 bases left between them. The CDR3 covers 12 residues. The CDR3 protein is CATRLDNYGYTF. The DNA of the CDR3 is TGTGCCACTAGGTTGGATAACTATGGCTACACCTTC.

This rearrangement joins TRBV4-1 to TRBJ1-1; D call uncertain. The CDR3 has 13 residues. The V end was cut by 3 bases, the J end by 4 bases, with 9 bases between. The germline gives CDR1 MGHRA, CDR2 YSYEKL. CDR3 nucleotides: TGCGCCAGCAGCCAGGTCCGACTCACTGAAGCTTTCTTT. Translating it yields CASSQVRLTEAFF.

The rearrangement links TRBV7-3 to TRBJ2-7; 7 nucleotides match TRBD1. Per the germline V gene, CDR1 is SGHTA and CDR2 is FQGTGA. The trim removed 2 bases at V and 6 bases at J, leaving 4 bases unmatched. The CDR3 has 13 amino acids. CDR3 nucleotides: TGTGCCAGCAGCTTAGACAGGGAAACCGAGCAGTACTTC. Translation gives CASSLDRETEQYF.

The chain couples TRBV6-5 to TRBJ1-4; TRBD1 might be the D (5 bases). Per the germline V gene, CDR1 is MNHEY and CDR2 is SVGAGI. The CDR3 is 13 amino acids. Trimming left V 8 bases short and J 8 bases short, with 15 bases between. Here the CDR3 reads CASRTGEAEKLFF. CDR3 in DNA: TGTGCCAGCCGGACGGGGGAAGCCGAAAAACTGTTTTTT.

This sequence joins TRBV4-1 and TRBJ1-5; TRBD1 matches 7 bases. The CDR3 runs 15 residues. The trim removed 2 bases at V and 7 bases at J, leaving 8 bases unmatched. Germline lookup yields CDR1 MGHRA and CDR2 YSYEKL. The CDR3 DNA sequence: TGCGCCAGCAGCCAACCAACAGGGGCCGTCCAGCCCCAGCATTTT. It codes for CASSQPTGAVQPQHF.

The chain couples TRBV6-1 to TRBJ2-3; no reliable D call. Germline-derived CDR1 and CDR2 are MNHNS and SASEGT. V lost 2 bases, J lost 6 bases, and 6 bases lay in between. This CDR3 contains 12 residues. CDR3 sequence: CASSETVDTQYF. CDR3 nucleotide sequence: TGTGCCAGCAGTGAAACGGTGGATACGCAGTATTTT.

V is TRBV5-1 and J is TRBJ1-6; D gene uncertain. Trimming shortened V by 4 bases and J by 8 bases, and 16 bases separated the two germline ends. The germline V gene has CDR1 SGHRS and CDR2 YFSETQ. The CDR3 is 15 residues long. The CDR3, as DNA: TGCGCCAGCAGCGCCGACACCCATCAAGATTCACCCCTCCACTTT. This sequence encodes CASSADTHQDSPLHF.

The DNA for the CDR3 is TGTGCGAGCGGGACAGGGCTCACTGAAGCTTTCTTT. Residues: CASGTGLTEAFF. J is TRBJ1-1 and V is TRBV12-3 or TRBV12-4; 9 bases are shared with TRBD1. The CDR3 has 12 residues.